These 16 T cell receptor beta chains were sequenced from one sample in a study of molecular identifiers for immune sequencing clone quantification. TCRdb reprocessed the PCR reads via MiXCR and lists one record per CDR3 protein. Counted here are tens of thousands of distinct CDR3 sequences, 15% to 20% occurring once; the ten biggest clones make up about 1.5%. Sequenced material: naive CD8+ T cells from blood, with Jurkat cell RNA spiked in. The sample's subset: FACS-sorted CD8+CD4-CCR7+CD45RA+ naive T cells. Receptors originate from a human donor in good health. Some libraries in this study had Jurkat cell RNA spiked in.

This clonotype was observed a single time. This is likely a read error, given that the CDR3 carries no conserved phenylalanine or tryptophan at its end. V and J are TRBV7-6 and TRBJ2-5, with D perhaps matching TRBD1 (6 bases). V dropped 2 bases and J dropped 2 bases, with 12 bases sitting between them. CDR1 and CDR2 (germline): SGHVS, FNYEAQ. The CDR3 consists of 15 residues. The CDR3 nucleotides read TGTGCCAGCAGCTTATATTTGGGACAACAAGAGACCCAGTACTCC. Amino acids: CASSLYLGQQETQYS.

This clonotype occurred many times. The chain links TRBV27 to TRBJ1-5; D uncertain. The V and J ends lost 3 bases and 0 bases respectively, with 9 bases between them. Germline values: CDR1 MNHEY, CDR2 SMNVEV (reference sequence). The CDR3 is 15 amino acids. The CDR3 coding sequence is TGTGCCAGCAGTTTGAGCAGTAATAGCAATCAGCCCCAGCATTTT. Translating it yields CASSLSSNSNQPQHF.

At least ten counts were recorded for this clonotype. The genes are TRBV7-9 and TRBJ2-1; no reliable D call. The ends were cut back, 1 base at V and 9 bases at J, with 7 bases in the middle. The CDR3 spans 12 residues. Germline V gives CDR1 SEHNR, CDR2 FQNEAQ (reference sequence). CDR3 bases: TGTGCCAGCAGCTTAGACTATTTTGAGCAGTTCTTC. Protein product: CASSLDYFEQFF.

In this sample, this clonotype turned up a few times. V gene TRBV11-2 combines with J gene TRBJ2-7; 12 positions agree with TRBD2. The CDR3 is 15 residues long. CDR1 is SGHAT, CDR2 FQNNGV, per germline. The V and J ends lost 5 bases and 7 bases, in that order; junction bases with no gene match: 9. DNA for the CDR3: TGTGCCAGCAGCCGTAGGACTAGCGGGACCGAAGAGCAGTACTTC. Its protein is CASSRRTSGTEEQYF.

For this clonotype: A much more abundant neighbour one base away suggests this may be a read error. The CDR3 loop reads CASNQYSTGELFF. The CDR3 DNA sequence: TGTGCCAGCAACCAATATAGCACCGGGGAGCTGTTTTTT. The gene calls are TRBV9 and TRBJ2-2, with D uncertain. Between the trimmed V and J ends, which lost 6 bases and 4 bases, there was a span of 10 bases. This CDR3 has 13 residues. Germline lookup yields CDR1 SGDLS and CDR2 YYNGEE.

This clonotype was counted at least ten times. The rearrangement joins TRBV4-1 to TRBJ2-3; no clear D. V lost 1 base and J lost 0, with 8 bases in between. The length of the CDR3 is 15 residues. Germline loops: CDR1 MGHRA, CDR2 YSYEKL. The CDR3 reads CASSQVFGSTDTQYF. For the CDR3, the DNA is TGCGCCAGCAGCCAAGTGTTCGGTAGCACAGATACGCAGTATTTT.

Ten or more counts support this clonotype. The chain employs TRBV7-9 and TRBJ1-1; maybe TRBD1 (6 bases). Germline V gives CDR1 SEHNR, CDR2 FQNEAQ (reference sequence). V was shortened by 8 bases and J by 3 bases, with 19 bases between the two germline ends. The CDR3 covers 15 residues. This CDR3 reads CASGGAIPTDTEAFF. The CDR3, as DNA: TGTGCCAGCGGGGGCGCGATCCCTACGGACACTGAAGCTTTCTTT.

This clonotype has at least ten counts. The V gene is TRBV20-1, the J gene TRBJ1-4; D uncertain. CDR1 is DFQATT, CDR2 SNEGSKA, per germline (reference sequence). The V end was cut by 1 base, the J end by 0 bases, with 12 bases between. The CDR3 is 16 amino acids. CDR3 coding DNA: TGCAGTGCTAGAGTGAGAGCAAAAGCAACTAATGAAAAACTGTTTTTT. Amino acids: CSARVRAKATNEKLFF.

This clonotype has a count of ten or more. This chain uses TRBV7-9 with TRBJ2-1; 7 nucleotides align to TRBD2. Per the germline V gene, CDR1 is SEHNR and CDR2 is FQNEAQ (reference sequence). CDR3 length equals 14 residues. The V and J ends lost 4 bases and 6 bases, in that order; junction bases with no gene match: 6. Written as DNA, the CDR3 is TGTGCCAGCAGCTCGCCACTAGCGCGCAATGAGCAGTTCTTC. As protein: CASSSPLARNEQFF.

This clonotype has ten or more counts. The chain recombines TRBV5-6 with TRBJ1-1, with 9 bases lining up with TRBD1. The CDR3 contains 17 residues. The ends lost 1 base at V and 5 bases at J; junction bases unmatched: 12. Germline loops: CDR1 SGHDT, CDR2 YYEEEE. CDR3 sequence reads: CASSLIRDRVFRTEAFF. The CDR3 DNA is TGTGCCAGCAGCTTGATCCGGGACAGGGTTTTTAGGACTGAAGCTTTCTTT.

The V and J genes are TRBV24-1 and TRBJ2-5, with D tentatively TRBD2 (6 bases). Trimming pared 5 bases from V and 5 bases from J, leaving 20 bases between. The length of the CDR3 is 16 residues. From germline, CDR1 is KGHDR and CDR2 SFDVKD. CDR3 nucleotide sequence: TGTGCCACCAGTGGCCCCGGGACCCTAGGGAGGGAGACCCAGTACTTC. Translated, it gives CATSGPGTLGRETQYF.

Comments on this clonotype: A much bigger clone sits one base away, suggesting this may be a read error. The V call is TRBV5-1, the J call TRBJ2-7; D may be TRBD1 (5 bases). V shed 0 bases and J shed 6 bases, with 16 bases lying between them. There are 15 residues in the CDR3. Per germline, CDR1 SGHRS and CDR2 YFSETQ. The CDR3 sequence is CASSLVQGGECEQYF. In nucleotides, the CDR3 is TGCGCCAGCAGCTTGGTGCAGGGCGGAGAGTGCGAGCAGTACTTC.

This clonotype was recorded many times. V and J are TRBV27 and TRBJ2-6; D remains unclear. CDR1 MNHEY and CDR2 SMNVEV come from the germline V gene (reference sequence). The CDR3 extends over 15 amino acids. V was clipped by 9 bases and J by 0 bases, with 12 bases between them. The CDR3 DNA reads TGTGCCAGTTCTGATTGGGTCTCTGGGGCCAACGTCCTGACTTTC. Protein sequence: CASSDWVSGANVLTF.

This clonotype was seen repeatedly, ten times or more. The genes are TRBV28 and TRBJ2-7, with a tentative D call TRBD1 (6 bases). The germline V gene encodes CDR1 MDHEN and CDR2 SYDVKM. The CDR3 loop spans 16 amino acids. V was clipped by 2 bases and J by 6 bases, with 20 bases between them. CDR3 sequence reads: CASSLTAQGFYGEQYF. CDR3 nucleotides: TGTGCCAGCAGTTTAACGGCACAGGGTTTCTACGGCGAGCAGTACTTC.

At least ten counts were recorded for this clonotype. This chain joins TRBV11-2 and TRBJ1-1; D is unclear. V lost 3 bases, J lost 1 base, and 9 bases lay in between. The CDR3 totals 14 residues. The germline V gene has CDR1 SGHAT and CDR2 FQNNGV. CDR3 sequence: CASSLGSWNTEAFF. DNA of the CDR3: TGTGCCAGCAGCTTGGGCAGTTGGAACACTGAAGCTTTCTTT.

This clonotype is deemed medium-sized. This chain connects TRBV18 to TRBJ2-6; D remains unclear. V was clipped by 2 bases and J by 11 bases, with 13 bases between them. The CDR3 is 14 residues long. CDR1 and CDR2 (germline): KGHSH, LQKENI. In DNA, the CDR3 is TGTGCCAGCTCACCATTCCAGGTGGCTGACGTCCTGACTTTC. Protein product: CASSPFQVADVLTF. Variable domain in full (rest from reference TRBV18 and TRBJ2-6): NAGVMQNPRHLVRRRGQEARLRCSPMKGHSHVYWYRQLPEEGLKFMVYLQKENIIDESGMPKERFSAEFPKEGPSILRIQQVVRGDSAAYFCASSPFQVADVLTFGAGSRLTVL.